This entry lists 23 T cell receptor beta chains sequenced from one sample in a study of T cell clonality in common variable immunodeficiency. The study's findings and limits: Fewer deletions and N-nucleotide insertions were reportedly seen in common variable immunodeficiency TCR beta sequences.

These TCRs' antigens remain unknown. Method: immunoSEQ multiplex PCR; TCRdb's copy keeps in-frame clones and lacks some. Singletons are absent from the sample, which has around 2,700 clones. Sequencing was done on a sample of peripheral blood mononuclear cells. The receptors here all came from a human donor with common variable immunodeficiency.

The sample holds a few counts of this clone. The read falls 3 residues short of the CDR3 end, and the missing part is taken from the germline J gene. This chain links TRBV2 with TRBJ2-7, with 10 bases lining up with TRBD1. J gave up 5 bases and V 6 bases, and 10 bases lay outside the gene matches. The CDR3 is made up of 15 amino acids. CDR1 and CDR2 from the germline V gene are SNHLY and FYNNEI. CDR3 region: CASRIPGQGFHEQYF. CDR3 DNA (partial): TGTGCCAGCAGGATCCCGGGACAGGGGTTCCACGAG.

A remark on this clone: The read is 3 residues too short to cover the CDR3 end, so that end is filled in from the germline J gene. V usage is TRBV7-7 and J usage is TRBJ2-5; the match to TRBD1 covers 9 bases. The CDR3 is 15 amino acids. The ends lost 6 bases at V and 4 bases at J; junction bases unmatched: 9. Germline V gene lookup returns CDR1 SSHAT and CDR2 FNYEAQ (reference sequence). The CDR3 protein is CASRTGTGSGETQYF. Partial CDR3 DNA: TGTGCCAGCAGGACCGGGACAGGGTCGGGAGAGACC.

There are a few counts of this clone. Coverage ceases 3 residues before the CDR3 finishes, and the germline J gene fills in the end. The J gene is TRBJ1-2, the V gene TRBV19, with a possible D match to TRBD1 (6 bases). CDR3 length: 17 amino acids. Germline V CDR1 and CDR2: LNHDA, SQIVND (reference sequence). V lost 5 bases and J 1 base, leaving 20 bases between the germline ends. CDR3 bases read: TGTGCCAGTAGTTCTGGGACATACGGTAGGATTAACTATGGC. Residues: CASSSGTYGRINYG. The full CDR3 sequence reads CASSSGTYGRINYGYTF.

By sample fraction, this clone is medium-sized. CDR3 sequence reads: CAWSAEETQYF. Incomplete CDR3 DNA: TGTGCCTGGAGTGCAGAAGAGACC. The chain employs TRBV30 and TRBJ2-5; no definite D call. Coverage ceases 3 residues before the CDR3 finishes, and the germline J gene fills in the end. CDR1 and CDR2 from the germline V gene are GTSNPN and SVGIG (reference sequence). This CDR3 is built from 11 residues. The V end was cut by 1 base, the J end by 3 bases, with 3 bases between.

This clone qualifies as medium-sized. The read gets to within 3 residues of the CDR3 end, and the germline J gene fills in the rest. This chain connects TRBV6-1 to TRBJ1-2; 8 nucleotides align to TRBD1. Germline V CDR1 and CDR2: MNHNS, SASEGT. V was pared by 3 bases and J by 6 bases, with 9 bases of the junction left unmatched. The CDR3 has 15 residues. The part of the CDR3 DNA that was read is TGTGCCAGCAGTGACGATCTCAGGGGGCGGAATGGC. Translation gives CASSDDLRGRNG. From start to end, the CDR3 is CASSDDLRGRNGYTF.

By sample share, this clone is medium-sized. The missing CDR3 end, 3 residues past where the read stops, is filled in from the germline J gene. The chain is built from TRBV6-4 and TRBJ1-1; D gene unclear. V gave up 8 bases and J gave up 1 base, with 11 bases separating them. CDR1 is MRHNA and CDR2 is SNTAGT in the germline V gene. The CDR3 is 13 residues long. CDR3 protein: CASSSKGNTEAFF. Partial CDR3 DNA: TGTGCCAGCTCATCTAAGGGGAACACTGAA.

CDR3 amino acids: CASSLVGGLETQYF. The CDR3 DNA, read in part, is TGTGCCAGCAGCCTGGTGGGGGGGCTAGAGACC. The chain carries TRBV7-3 and TRBJ2-5, with D perhaps TRBD2 (7 bases). The sequenced fragment ends 3 residues before the CDR3 boundary, so the rest is inferred from the germline J gene. The V gene lost 5 bases and the J gene lost 4 bases, with 14 bases spanning the gap. The CDR3 totals 14 residues. Germline CDR1 reads SGHTA; CDR2 reads FQGTGA.

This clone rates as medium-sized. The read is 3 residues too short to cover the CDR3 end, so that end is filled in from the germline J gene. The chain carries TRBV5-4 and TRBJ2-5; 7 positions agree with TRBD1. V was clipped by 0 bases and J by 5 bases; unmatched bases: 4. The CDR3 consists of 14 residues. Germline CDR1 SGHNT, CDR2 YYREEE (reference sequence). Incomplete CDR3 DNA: TGTGCCAGCAGCTTGGACAGGGGTAGGGAGACC. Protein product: CASSLDRGRET. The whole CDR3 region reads CASSLDRGRETQYF.

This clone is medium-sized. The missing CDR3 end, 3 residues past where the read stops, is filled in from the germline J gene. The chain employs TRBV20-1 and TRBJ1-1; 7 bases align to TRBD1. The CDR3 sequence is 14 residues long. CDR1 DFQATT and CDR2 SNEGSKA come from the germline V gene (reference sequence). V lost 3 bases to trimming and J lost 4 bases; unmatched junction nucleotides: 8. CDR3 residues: CSASSTGLSTEAFF. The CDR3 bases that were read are TGCAGTGCTAGCTCGACAGGGTTGAGCACTGAA.

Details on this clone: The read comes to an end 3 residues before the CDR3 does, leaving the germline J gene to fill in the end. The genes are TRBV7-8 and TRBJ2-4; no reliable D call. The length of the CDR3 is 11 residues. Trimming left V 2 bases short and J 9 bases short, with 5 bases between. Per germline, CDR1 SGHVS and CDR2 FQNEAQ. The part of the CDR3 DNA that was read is TGTGCCAGCAGCTTAACGGGCATT. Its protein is CASSLTGI. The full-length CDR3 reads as CASSLTGIQYF.

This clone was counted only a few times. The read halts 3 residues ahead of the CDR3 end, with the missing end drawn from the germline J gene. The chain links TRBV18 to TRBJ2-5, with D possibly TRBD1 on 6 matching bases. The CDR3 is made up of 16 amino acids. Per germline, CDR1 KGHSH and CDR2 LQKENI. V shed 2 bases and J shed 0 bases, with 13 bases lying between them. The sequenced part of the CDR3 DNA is TGTGCCAGCTCACCATTCGCAGGGGCTAACCAAGAGACC. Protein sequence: CASSPFAGANQET. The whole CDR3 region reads CASSPFAGANQETQYF.

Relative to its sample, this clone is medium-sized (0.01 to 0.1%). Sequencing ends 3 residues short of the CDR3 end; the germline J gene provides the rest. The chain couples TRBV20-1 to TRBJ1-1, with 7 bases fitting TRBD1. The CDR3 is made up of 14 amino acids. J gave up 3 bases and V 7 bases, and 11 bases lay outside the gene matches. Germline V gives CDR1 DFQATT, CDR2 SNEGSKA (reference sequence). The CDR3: CSGRGVRGDTEAFF. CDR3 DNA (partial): TGCAGTGGCCGAGGGGTCAGGGGGGACACTGAA.

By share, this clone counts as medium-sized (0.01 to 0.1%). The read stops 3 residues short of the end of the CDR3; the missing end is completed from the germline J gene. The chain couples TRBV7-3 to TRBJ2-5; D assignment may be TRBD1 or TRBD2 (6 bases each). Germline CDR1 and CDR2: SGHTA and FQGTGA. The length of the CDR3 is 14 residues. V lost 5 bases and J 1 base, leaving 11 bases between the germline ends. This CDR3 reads CASSKQGGQETQYF. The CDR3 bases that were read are TGTGCCAGCAGCAAACAGGGAGGCCAAGAGACC.

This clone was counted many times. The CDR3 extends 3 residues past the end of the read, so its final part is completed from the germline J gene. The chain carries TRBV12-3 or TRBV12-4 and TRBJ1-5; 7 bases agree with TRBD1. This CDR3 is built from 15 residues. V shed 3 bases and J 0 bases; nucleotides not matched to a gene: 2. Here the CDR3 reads CASSFGTASNQPQHF. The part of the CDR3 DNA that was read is TGTGCCAGCAGTTTCGGGACAGCTAGCAATCAGCCC.

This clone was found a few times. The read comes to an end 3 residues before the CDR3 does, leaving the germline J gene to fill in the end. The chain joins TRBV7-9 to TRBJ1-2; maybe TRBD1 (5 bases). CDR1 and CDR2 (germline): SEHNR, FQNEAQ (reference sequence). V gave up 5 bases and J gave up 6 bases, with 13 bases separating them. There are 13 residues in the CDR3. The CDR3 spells CASSEMWGDGYTF. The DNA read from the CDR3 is TGTGCCAGCAGCGAGATGTGGGGCGATGGC.

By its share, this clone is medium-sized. CDR3 bases read: TGTGCCTGGAGCCCGGGACATCGTAACGGC. It yields the protein CAWSPGHRNG. In full, the CDR3 reads CAWSPGHRNGYTF. V gene TRBV30 combines with J gene TRBJ1-2; TRBD1 might be the D (6 bases). The read comes to an end 3 residues before the CDR3 does, leaving the germline J gene to fill in the end. The CDR3 extends over 13 amino acids. The germline gives CDR1 GTSNPN, CDR2 SVGIG (reference sequence). Filled out from reference TRBV30 and TRBJ1-2, the complete variable domain reads SQTIHQWPATLVQPVGSPLSLECTVEGTSNPNLYWYRQAAGRGLQLLFYSVGIGQISSEVPQNLSASRPQDRQFILSSKKLLLSDSGFYLCAWSPGHRNGYTFGSGTRLTVV.

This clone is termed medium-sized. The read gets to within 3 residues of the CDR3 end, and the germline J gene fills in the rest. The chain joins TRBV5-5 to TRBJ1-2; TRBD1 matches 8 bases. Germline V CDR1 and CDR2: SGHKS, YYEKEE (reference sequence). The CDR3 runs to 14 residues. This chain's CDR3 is CASSPWTGREAYTF. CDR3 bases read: TGTGCCAGCAGCCCATGGACAGGGCGAGAAGCC.

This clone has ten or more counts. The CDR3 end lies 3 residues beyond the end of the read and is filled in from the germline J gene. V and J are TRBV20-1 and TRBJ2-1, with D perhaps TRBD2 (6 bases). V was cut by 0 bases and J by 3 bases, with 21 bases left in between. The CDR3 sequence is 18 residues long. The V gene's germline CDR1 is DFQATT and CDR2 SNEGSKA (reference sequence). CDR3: CSAREDLFGRGHYNEQFF. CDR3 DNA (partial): TGCAGTGCTAGAGAAGATTTGTTCGGGCGGGGCCACTACAATGAG.

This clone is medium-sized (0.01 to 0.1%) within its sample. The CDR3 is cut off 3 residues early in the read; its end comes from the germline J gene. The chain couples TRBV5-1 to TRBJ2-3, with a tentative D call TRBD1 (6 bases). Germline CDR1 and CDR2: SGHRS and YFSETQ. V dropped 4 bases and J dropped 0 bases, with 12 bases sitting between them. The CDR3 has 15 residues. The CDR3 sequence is CASSVDSSSTDTQYF. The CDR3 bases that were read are TGCGCCAGCAGCGTGGACAGCTCTAGCACAGATACG.

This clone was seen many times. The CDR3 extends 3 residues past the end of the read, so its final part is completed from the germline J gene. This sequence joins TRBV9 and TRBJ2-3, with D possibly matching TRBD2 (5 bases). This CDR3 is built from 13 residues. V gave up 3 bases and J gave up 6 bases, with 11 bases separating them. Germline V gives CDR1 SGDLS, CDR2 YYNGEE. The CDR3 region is CASSAGNPDTQYF. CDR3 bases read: TGTGCCAGCAGCGCGGGGAACCCCGATACG.

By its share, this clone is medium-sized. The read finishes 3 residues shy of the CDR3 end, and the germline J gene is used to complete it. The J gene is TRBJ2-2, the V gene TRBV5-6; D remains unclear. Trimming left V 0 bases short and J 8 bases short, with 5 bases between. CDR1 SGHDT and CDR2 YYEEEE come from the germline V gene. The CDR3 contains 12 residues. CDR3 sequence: CASSLVLGELFF. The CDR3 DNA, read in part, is TGTGCCAGCAGCTTGGTCCTTGGGGAG.

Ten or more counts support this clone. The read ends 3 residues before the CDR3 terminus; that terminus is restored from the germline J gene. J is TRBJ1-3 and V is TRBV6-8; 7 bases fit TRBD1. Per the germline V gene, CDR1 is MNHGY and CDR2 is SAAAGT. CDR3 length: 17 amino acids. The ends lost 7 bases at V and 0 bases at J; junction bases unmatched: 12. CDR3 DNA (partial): TGTGCCAGCACCTTATCTGGGGGACAGAGCTCTGGAAACACC. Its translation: CASTLSGGQSSGNT. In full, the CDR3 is CASTLSGGQSSGNTIYF.

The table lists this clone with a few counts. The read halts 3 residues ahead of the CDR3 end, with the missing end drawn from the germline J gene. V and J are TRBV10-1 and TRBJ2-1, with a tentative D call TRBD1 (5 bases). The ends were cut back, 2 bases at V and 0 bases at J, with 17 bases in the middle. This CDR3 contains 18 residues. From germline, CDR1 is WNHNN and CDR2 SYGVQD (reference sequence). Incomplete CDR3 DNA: TGCGCCAGCAGTGAGGGGGCTGGACGGTCAAGCTCCTACAATGAG. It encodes CASSEGAGRSSSYNE. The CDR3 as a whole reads CASSEGAGRSSSYNEQFF.